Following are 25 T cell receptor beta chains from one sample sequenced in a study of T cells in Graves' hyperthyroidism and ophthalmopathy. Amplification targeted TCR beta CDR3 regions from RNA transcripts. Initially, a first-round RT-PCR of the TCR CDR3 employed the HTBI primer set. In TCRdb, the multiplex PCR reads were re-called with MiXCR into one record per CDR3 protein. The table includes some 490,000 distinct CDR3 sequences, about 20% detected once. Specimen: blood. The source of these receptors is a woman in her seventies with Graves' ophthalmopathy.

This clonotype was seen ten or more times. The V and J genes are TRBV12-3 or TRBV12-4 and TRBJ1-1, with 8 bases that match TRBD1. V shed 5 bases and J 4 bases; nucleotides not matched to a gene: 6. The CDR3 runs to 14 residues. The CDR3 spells CASSPDRDGTEAFF. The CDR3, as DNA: TGTGCCAGCAGTCCGGACAGGGACGGCACTGAAGCTTTCTTT.

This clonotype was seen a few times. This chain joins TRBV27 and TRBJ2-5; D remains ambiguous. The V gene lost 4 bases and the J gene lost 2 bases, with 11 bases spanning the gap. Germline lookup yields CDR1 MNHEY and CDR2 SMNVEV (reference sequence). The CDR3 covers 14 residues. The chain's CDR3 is CASSSRLVQETQYF. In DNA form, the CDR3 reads TGTGCCAGCAGTTCCCGACTCGTACAAGAGACCCAGTACTTC.

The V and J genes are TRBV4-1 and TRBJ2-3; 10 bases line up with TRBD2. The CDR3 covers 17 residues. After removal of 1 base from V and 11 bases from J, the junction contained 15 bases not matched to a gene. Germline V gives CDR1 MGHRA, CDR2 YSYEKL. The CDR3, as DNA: TGCGCCAGCAGCCAAGGTCCCGAGTCTAGCGGGAGTAGGAGGCAGTATTTT. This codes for CASSQGPESSGSRRQYF.

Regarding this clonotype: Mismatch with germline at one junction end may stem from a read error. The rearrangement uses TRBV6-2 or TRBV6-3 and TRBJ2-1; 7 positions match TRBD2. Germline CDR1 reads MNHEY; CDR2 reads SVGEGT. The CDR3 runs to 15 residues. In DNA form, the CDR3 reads TGTGCCAGCAGTTACGCGGGAGTGAACTACAATGAGCAGTCCTTC. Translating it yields CASSYAGVNYNEQSF.

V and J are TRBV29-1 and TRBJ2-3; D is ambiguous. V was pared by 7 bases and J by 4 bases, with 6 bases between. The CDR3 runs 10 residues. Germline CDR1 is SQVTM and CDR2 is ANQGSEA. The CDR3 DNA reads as TGCAGCGCAAAGGCAGATACGCAGTATTTT. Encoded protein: CSAKADTQYF.

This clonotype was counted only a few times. In nucleotides, the CDR3 is TGTGCCTGGAGCGCAGGGTTTTCTGGAAACACCATATATTTT. This sequence encodes CAWSAGFSGNTIYF. The chain has TRBV30 and TRBJ1-3, with a possible D match to TRBD1 (5 bases). CDR3 size: 14 residues. Between the trimmed V and J ends, which lost 3 bases and 1 base, there was a span of 10 bases. The germline gives CDR1 GTSNPN, CDR2 SVGIG (reference sequence).

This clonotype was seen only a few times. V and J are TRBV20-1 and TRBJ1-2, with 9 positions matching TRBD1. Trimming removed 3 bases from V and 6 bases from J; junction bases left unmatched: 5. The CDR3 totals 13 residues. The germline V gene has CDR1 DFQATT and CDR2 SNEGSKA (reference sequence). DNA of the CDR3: TGCAGTGCTAGTACGGGGGACAGGGATGGCTACACCTTC. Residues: CSASTGDRDGYTF.

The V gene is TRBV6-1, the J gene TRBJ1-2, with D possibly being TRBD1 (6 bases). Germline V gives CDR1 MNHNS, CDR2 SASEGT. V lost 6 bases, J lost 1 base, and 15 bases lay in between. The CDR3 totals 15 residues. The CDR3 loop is CASSLSGTFNYGYTF. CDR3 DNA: TGTGCCAGCAGCCTTTCCGGGACATTTAACTATGGCTACACCTTC.

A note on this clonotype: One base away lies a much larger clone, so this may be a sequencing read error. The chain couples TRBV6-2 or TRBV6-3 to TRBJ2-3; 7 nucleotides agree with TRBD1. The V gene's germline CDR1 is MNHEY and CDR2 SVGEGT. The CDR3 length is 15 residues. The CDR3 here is CASGYRGQVSDTQYF. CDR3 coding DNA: TGTGCCAGCGGTTACCGAGGACAGGTGTCAGATACGCAGTATTTT.

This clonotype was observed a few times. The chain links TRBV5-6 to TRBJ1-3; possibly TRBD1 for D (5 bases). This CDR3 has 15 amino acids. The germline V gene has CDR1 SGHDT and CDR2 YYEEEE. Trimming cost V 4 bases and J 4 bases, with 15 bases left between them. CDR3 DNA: TGTGCCAGCAGCCCCGGGACCCCGGGAGGAAACACCATATATTTT. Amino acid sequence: CASSPGTPGGNTIYF.

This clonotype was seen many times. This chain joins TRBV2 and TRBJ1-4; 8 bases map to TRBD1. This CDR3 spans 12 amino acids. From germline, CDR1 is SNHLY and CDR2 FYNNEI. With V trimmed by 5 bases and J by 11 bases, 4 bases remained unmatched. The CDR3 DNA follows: TGTGCCAGCAGTCAACAGGGGGGGAAACTGTTTTTT. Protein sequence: CASSQQGGKLFF.

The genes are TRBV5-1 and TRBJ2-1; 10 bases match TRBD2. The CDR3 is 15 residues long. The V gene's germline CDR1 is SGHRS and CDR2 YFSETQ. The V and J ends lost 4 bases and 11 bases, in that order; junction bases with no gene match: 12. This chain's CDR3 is CASSPPLAGEEKQFF. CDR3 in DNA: TGCGCCAGCAGCCCCCCTCTAGCGGGAGAGGAAAAGCAGTTCTTC.

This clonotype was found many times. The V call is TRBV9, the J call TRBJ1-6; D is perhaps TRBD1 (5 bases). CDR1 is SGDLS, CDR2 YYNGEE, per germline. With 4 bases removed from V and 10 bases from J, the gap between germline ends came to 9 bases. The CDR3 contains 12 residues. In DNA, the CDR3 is TGTGCCAGCAGCTCCCAGGGATCACCCCTCCACTTT. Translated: CASSSQGSPLHF. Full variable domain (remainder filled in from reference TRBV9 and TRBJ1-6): DSGVTQTPKHLITATGQRVTLRCSPRSGDLSVYWYQQSLDQGLQFLIQYYNGEERAKGNILERFSAQQFPDLHSELNLSSLELGDSALYFCASSSQGSPLHFGNGTRLTVT.

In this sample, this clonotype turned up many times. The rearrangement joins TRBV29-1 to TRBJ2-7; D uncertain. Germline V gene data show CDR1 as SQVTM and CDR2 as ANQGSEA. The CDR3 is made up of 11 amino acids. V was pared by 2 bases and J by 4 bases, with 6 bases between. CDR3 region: CSVESQYEQYF. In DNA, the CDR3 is TGCAGCGTTGAATCGCAATACGAGCAGTACTTC.

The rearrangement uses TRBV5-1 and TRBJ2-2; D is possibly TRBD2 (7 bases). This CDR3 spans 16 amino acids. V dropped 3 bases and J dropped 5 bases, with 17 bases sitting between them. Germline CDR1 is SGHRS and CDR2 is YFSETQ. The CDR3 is CASSSGGGVETGELFF. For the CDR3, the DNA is TGCGCCAGCAGCTCCGGCGGGGGCGTAGAAACCGGGGAGCTGTTTTTT.

CDR3 bases: TGTGCCAGCAGTCCGGACCAAGAGGGGTACAATGAGCAGTTCTTC. Its protein is CASSPDQEGYNEQFF. The chain recombines TRBV12-3 or TRBV12-4 with TRBJ2-1; D assignment may be TRBD1 or TRBD2 (5 bases each). The CDR3 loop spans 15 amino acids. Trimming took 5 bases from V and 4 from J, leaving 15 bases between them.

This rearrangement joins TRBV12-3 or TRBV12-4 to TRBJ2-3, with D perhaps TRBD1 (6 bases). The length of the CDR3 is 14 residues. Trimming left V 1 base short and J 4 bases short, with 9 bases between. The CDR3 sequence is CASSLDRQADTQYF. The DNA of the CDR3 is TGTGCCAGCAGTTTAGACCGACAGGCAGATACGCAGTATTTT.

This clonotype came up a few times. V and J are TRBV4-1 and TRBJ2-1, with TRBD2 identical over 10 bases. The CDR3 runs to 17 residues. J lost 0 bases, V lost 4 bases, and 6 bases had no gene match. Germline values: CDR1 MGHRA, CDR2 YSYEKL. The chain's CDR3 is CASSPRLAGSSYNEQFF. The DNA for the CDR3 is TGCGCCAGCAGCCCCAGACTAGCGGGCTCCTCCTACAATGAGCAGTTCTTC.

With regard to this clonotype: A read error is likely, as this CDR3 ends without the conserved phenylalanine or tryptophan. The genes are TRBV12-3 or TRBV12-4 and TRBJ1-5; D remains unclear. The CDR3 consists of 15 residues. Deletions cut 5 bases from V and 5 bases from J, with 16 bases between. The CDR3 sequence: CASSPGAVGYQPQHS. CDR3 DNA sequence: TGTGCCAGCAGTCCAGGTGCGGTAGGGTATCAGCCCCAGCATTCT.

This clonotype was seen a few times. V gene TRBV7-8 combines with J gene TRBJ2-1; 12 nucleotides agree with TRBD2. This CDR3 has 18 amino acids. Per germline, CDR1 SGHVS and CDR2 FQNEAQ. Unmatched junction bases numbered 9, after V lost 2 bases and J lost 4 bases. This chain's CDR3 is CASSLLASGRVKYNEQFF. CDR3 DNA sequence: TGTGCCAGCAGCTTATTAGCTAGCGGGAGGGTAAAATACAATGAGCAGTTCTTC.

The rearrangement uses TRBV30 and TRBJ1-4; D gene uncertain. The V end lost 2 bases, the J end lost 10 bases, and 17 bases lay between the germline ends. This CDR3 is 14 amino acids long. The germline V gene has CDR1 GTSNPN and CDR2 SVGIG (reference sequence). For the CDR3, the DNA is TGTGCCTGGAGTCCACCGCTGCAACGATCAAAACTGTTTTTT. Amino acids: CAWSPPLQRSKLFF. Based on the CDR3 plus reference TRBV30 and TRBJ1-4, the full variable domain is SQTIHQWPATLVQPVGSPLSLECTVEGTSNPNLYWYRQAAGRGLQLLFYSVGIGQISSEVPQNLSASRPQDRQFILSSKKLLLSDSGFYLCAWSPPLQRSKLFFGSGTQLSVL.

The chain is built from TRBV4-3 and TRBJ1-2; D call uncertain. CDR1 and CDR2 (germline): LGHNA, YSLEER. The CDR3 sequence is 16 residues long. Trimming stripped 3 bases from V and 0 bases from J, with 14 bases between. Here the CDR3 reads CASSHAGLPPNYGYTF. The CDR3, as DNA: TGCGCCAGCAGCCACGCCGGACTGCCACCTAACTATGGCTACACCTTC.

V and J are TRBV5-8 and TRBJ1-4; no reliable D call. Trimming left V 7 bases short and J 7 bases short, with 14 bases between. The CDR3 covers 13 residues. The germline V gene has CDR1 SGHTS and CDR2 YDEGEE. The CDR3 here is CASRGVEGEKLFF. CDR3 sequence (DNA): TGTGCCAGCCGCGGTGTAGAAGGTGAAAAACTGTTTTTT. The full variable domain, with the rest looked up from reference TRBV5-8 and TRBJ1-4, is EAGVTQSPTHLIKTRGQQATLRCSPISGHTSVYWYQQALGLGLQFLLWYDEGEERNRGNFPPRFSGRQFPNYSSELNVNALELEDSALYLCASRGVEGEKLFFGSGTQLSVL.

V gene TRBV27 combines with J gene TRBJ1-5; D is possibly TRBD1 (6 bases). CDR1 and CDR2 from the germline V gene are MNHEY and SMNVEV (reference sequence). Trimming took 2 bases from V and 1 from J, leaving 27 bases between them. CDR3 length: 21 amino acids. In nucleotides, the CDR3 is TGTGCCAGCAGTTTAAGGGGGTCGGGACCCAAGTCCTGGGACAGCAATCAGCCCCAGCATTTT. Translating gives CASSLRGSGPKSWDSNQPQHF.

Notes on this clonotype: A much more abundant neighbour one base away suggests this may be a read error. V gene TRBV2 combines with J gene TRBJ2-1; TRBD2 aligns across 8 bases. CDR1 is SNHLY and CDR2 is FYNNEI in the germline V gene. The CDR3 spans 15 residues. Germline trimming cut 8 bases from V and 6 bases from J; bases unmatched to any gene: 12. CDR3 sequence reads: CASGMSGSRSNEQFF. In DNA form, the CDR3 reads TGTGCCAGCGGAATGAGCGGGAGCAGAAGCAATGAGCAGTTCTTC.